This T cell receptor (beta chain) came from a study of cytotoxic CD8 clonotypes in ibrutinib-treated CLL. Turning to the study itself: The samples contained 260,000 or so productive templates on average. They also contained an average of about 100,000 productive rearrangements. Points from the study as a whole: At the start, clonality exceeded age-matched healthy donors and followed circulating CD8+ T-cell counts. Clonality increased at ibrutinib response, then returned toward baseline at progression.

This CDR3 has 16 amino acids. From germline, CDR1 is SGHTA and CDR2 FQGTGA. Trimming removed 6 bases from V and 4 bases from J, with 18 bases in between. For this clone: The antigen is not known.

Clones were sequenced by immunoSEQ multiplex PCR, and TCRdb holds only the in-frame ones, with some missing. The table records roughly 150,000 clones, 84% of them present only once. The material sequenced was PBMCs, taken after 24 months of ibrutinib treatment. V is TRBV7-3 and J is TRBJ2-2; D is ambiguous. This clonotype was obtained from a human donor with chronic lymphocytic leukemia. CDR3 region: CASRDAHTLATGELFF. The CDR3 DNA reads as TGTGCCAGCAGAGACGCCCACACCCTGGCCACCGGGGAGCTGTTTTTT.